This TCR beta chain appears in the sequencing data of a study of post-analysis software for immune sequencing data. For this clonotype: No antigen is known for it.

V was pared by 1 base and J by 6 bases, with 12 bases between. This CDR3 spans 14 amino acids. From germline, CDR1 is SGHRS and CDR2 YFSETQ. General study points: Significantly lower normalized Chao1 diversity was found in patients with multiple sclerosis relative to controls. In patients, TRBV5-6, TRBV5-1 and TRBV20-1 belonged to roughly 5 TRBV segments found more frequently than in controls. Same-batch samples co-clustered strongly by F measure.

Each TCR beta cDNA library carried unique molecular identifiers. With about 0.85 to 10 million T cells as the source, some 510,000 cDNA molecules resulted. TCRdb re-called the PCR reads through MiXCR, storing one row per CDR3 protein. The sample holds 650,000 to 850,000 distinct CDR3 sequences, roughly 50% seen once. The TCR sequence derives from a girl between 5 and 17 years old with multiple sclerosis. Sequences were obtained from blood. This rearrangement joins TRBV5-1 to TRBJ2-3, with D hard to call. CDR3 sequence reads: CASSLLRPPDTQYF. The CDR3 DNA follows: TGCGCCAGCAGCTTGCTCAGACCCCCGGATACGCAGTATTTT.